The rows below give T cell receptor beta chains drawn from one sample of a study of cytomegalovirus exposure and HLA in healthy donors. TCRdb's table, derived via immunoSEQ multiplex PCR, lists solely in-frame clones and lacks some. The table shows fewer than 250,000 clones, with less than 80% occurring only once. Sequencing was carried out using PBMCs. These receptor sequences come from a girl aged 2 to 9 in good health and CMV-seronegative. Each CDR3 is given with its conserved first and last residue. Each record gives: D gene, J gene, clone size, V gene, CDR3 DNA, CDR3 protein. The D gene is left open where the match is weak. Some rows have no size entry. The others give once, few or many, or a class for an expanded clone.

D gene: -; J gene: TRBJ1-1; clone size: -; V gene: TRBV7-2; CDR3 DNA: TGTGCCAGCAGCTTATTTGGGGCAGGGAACACTGAAGCTTTCTTT; CDR3 protein: CASSLFGAGNTEAFF
D gene: -; J gene: TRBJ1-2; clone size: -; V gene: TRBV6-1; CDR3 DNA: TGTGCCAGCACCAGAGTCGGGGTAGGGTACGGCTACACCTTC; CDR3 protein: CASTRVGVGYGYTF
D gene: TRBD1; J gene: TRBJ1-1; clone size: -; V gene: TRBV30; CDR3 DNA: TGTGCCTGGTCGACAGGGGGCGCAAAAGCTTTCTTT; CDR3 protein: CAWSTGGAKAFF
D gene: -; J gene: TRBJ2-7; clone size: -; V gene: TRBV7-2; CDR3 DNA: TGTGCCAGCAGCAAGGAGGGAGGCTACTCCTACGAGCAGTACTTC; CDR3 protein: CASSKEGGYSYEQYF
D gene: -; J gene: TRBJ2-5; clone size: -; V gene: TRBV30; CDR3 DNA: TGTGCCTCCGATCGTGGGAGGGAGACCCAGTACTTC; CDR3 protein: CASDRGRETQYF
D gene: TRBD1; J gene: TRBJ2-7; clone size: -; V gene: TRBV7-9; CDR3 DNA: TGTTCCAGCAGCCCCGGACAGGGGAGGTCCTACGAGCAGTACTTC; CDR3 protein: CSSSPGQGRSYEQYF
D gene: TRBD1; J gene: TRBJ1-2; clone size: -; V gene: TRBV6-1; CDR3 DNA: TGTGCCAGCGGGACAGGGGGTGGAAAAAAGGTTGGCTACACCTTC; CDR3 protein: CASGTGGGKKVGYTF
D gene: TRBD2; J gene: TRBJ2-1; clone size: -; V gene: TRBV7-6; CDR3 DNA: TGTGCCAGCAGCCCGACTAGCGGGGGGTACTACAATGAGCAGTTCTTC; CDR3 protein: CASSPTSGGYYNEQFF
D gene: -; J gene: TRBJ2-5; clone size: -; V gene: TRBV2; CDR3 DNA: TGTGCCACCAAAGCGGTAAACCAAGAGACCCAGTACTTC; CDR3 protein: CATKAVNQETQYF
D gene: -; J gene: TRBJ2-5; clone size: -; V gene: TRBV5-1; CDR3 DNA: TGCGCCAGCAGCCCGGGACTGGAGACCCAGTACTTC; CDR3 protein: CASSPGLETQYF
D gene: -; J gene: TRBJ2-7; clone size: -; V gene: TRBV11-2; CDR3 DNA: TGTGCCAGCAGCGCACGAAGCCAGGGGCGATACGAGCAGTACTTC; CDR3 protein: CASSARSQGRYEQYF
D gene: TRBD2; J gene: TRBJ2-1; clone size: once; V gene: TRBV5-1; CDR3 DNA: TGCGCCAGCAGCGCAGGACTAGCGGGAGACAATGAGCAGTTCTTC; CDR3 protein: CASSAGLAGDNEQFF
D gene: TRBD1; J gene: TRBJ1-2; clone size: -; V gene: TRBV29-1; CDR3 DNA: TGCAGCGTCTCCGGGACAGGGACGATCTATGGCTACACCTTC; CDR3 protein: CSVSGTGTIYGYTF
D gene: TRBD2; J gene: TRBJ2-1; clone size: -; V gene: TRBV2; CDR3 DNA: TGTGCCAGCAGTGTCTCCGGGACTAGTAGAGGTCGTGAGCAGTTCTTC; CDR3 protein: CASSVSGTSRGREQFF
D gene: TRBD2; J gene: TRBJ2-7; clone size: -; V gene: TRBV2; CDR3 DNA: TGTGCCAGCAGTGGACTAGCGGGAATCCACGAGCAGTACTTC; CDR3 protein: CASSGLAGIHEQYF
D gene: -; J gene: TRBJ2-2; clone size: -; V gene: TRBV25-1; CDR3 DNA: TGTGCCAGCAGTGCCCTGAAGGGAGCGAACACCGGGGAGCTGTTTTTT; CDR3 protein: CASSALKGANTGELFF
D gene: -; J gene: TRBJ2-1; clone size: few; V gene: TRBV19; CDR3 DNA: TGTGCCAGTAAACGGGACTTAAGCTCCTACAATGAGCAGTTCTTC; CDR3 protein: CASKRDLSSYNEQFF